This T cell receptor beta chain was documented in a study of blood T cell repertoires in COVID-19. The protocol was immunoSEQ multiplex PCR, while the TCRdb copy is restricted to in-frame clones and leaves out a portion. The data show about 220,000 clones, 83% seen once. Sequenced input: PBMCs or T cells enriched from blood (not recorded which). This TCR was sampled from a woman aged 40 to 55 who had been exposed to COVID-19.

CDR3 in DNA: TGTGCCAGCACCAAGTTGGGGGGAAATTCACCCCTCCACTTT. Its translation: CASTKLGGNSPLHF. This rearrangement joins TRBV7-9 to TRBJ1-6; D might be TRBD1 (5 bases). The V gene lost 7 bases and the J gene lost 7 bases, with 14 bases spanning the gap. The CDR3 is 14 amino acids. Germline CDR1 reads SEHNR; CDR2 reads FQNEAQ (reference sequence).